Reported below is one T cell receptor beta chain. Its ends do not fully match the called genes, so a read error is possible. The data belong to a study of neoadjuvant anti-PD-1 for oral cavity cancer. Whole-study context: Before surgery, most patients got three to four biweekly 3 mg/kg nivolumab doses.

Six replicates per PBMC sample, mostly from 480 ng of genomic DNA. TCRdb keeps only in-frame clones here, not all; method: immunoSEQ multiplex PCR. Of more than 10,000 clones in the sample, more than 60% were seen once. There are 15 residues in the CDR3. Germline V gene sequence: CDR1 MNHNY, CDR2 SVGAGI (reference sequence). The sequencing used PBMCs, collected before nivolumab (anti-PD-1) treatment. The chain carries TRBV6-6 and TRBJ1-1, with D maybe TRBD1 (6 bases). This clonotype was obtained from a person aged 35 to 85 with oral cavity squamous cell carcinoma. The CDR3 loop is CASSDSRGRGAEAFF. The CDR3 DNA reads as TGTGCCAGCAGTGACTCGAGGGGGAGGGGGGCCGAAGCTTTCTTT.